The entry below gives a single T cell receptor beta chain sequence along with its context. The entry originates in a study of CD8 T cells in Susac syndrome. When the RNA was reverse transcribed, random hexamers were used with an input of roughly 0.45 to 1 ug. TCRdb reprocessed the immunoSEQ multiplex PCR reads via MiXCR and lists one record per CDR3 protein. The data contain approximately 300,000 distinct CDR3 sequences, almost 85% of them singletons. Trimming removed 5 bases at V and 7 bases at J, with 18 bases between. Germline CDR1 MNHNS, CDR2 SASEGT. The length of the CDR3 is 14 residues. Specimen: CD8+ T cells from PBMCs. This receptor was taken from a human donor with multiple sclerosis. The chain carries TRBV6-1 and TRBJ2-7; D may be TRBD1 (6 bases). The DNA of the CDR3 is TGTGCCAGCAGTCCTTTACAGGGTTCTTGGGAGCAGTACTTC. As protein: CASSPLQGSWEQYF.